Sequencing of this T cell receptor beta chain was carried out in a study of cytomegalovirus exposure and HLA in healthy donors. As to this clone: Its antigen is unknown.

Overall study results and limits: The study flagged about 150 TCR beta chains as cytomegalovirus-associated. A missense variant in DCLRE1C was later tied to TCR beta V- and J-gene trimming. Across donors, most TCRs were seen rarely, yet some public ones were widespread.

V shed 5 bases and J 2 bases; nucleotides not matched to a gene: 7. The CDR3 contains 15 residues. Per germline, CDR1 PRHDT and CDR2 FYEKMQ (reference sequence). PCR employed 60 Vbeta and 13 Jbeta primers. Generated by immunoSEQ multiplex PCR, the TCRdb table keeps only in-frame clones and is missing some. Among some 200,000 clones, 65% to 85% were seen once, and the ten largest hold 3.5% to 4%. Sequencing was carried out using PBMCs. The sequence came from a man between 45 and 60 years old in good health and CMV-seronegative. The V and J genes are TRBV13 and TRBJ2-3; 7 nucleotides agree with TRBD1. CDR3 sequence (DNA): TGTGCCAGCAGCCCGAGGGGGACAGTCACAGATACGCAGTATTTT. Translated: CASSPRGTVTDTQYF.